This T cell receptor (beta chain) was recorded in a study of human T cells and chemical hapten exposure. As for the study in general: Variation in per-sample TCR yields came mainly from small pooled library volume differences.

General study results and limits: Counts of TCRs above 1 in 1000 frequency stayed unchanged with DPC sensitization.

With 3 bases removed from V and 3 bases from J, the gap between germline ends came to 10 bases. Germline V lookup: CDR1 SGHRS, CDR2 YFSETQ. The CDR3 is 13 residues long. For this clonotype: Its antigen is unknown.

Study processing details: A typical sample had roughly 91,000 TCRs, with 23,224 to 690,600 overall. MiXCR, run by TCRdb on the RACE reads, gives a single entry per CDR3 protein. The V and J calls were not made by the authors but by TCRdb's processing. The table has some 36,000 distinct CDR3 sequences, 10% seen once. Time point in this sample: pre-sensitization, week 0. The treatment denotes: therapeutic diphenylcyclopropenone sensitization with weekly scalp DPC. The starting material, unfractionated whole blood, was used for total RNA extraction. Investigators collected blood before applying each patch test.

Sequenced here: whole blood, sampled in connection with sensitization to the hapten diphenylcyclopropenone (DPC). The V gene is TRBV5-1, the J gene TRBJ2-7; D is ambiguous. The receptor was derived from a man between 50 and 59 years old with alopecia areata. Some clones in this sample may be carry-over from other donors' samples. CDR3 DNA: TGCGCCAGCAGCTCCGACCCTGGCTACGAGCAGTACTTC. Residues: CASSSDPGYEQYF.